This T cell receptor beta chain was documented in a study of OX40 agonist ivuxolimab in advanced cancers. Study in general: Prior checkpoint blockade (anti-PD-1, anti-PD-L1 or anti-CTLA-4) was permitted; 35% to 50% had it.

There are 14 residues in the CDR3. Germline loops: CDR1 GTSNPN, CDR2 SVGIG (reference sequence). The V end was cut by 1 base, the J end by 8 bases, with 17 bases between. The data were produced by immunoSEQ multiplex PCR, yet TCRdb's version contains in-frame clones alone and is incomplete. The sample consists of tens of thousands of clones, approximately 83% of them appearing once. The sequenced sample was CD4+ or CD8+ T cells sorted from blood, obtained in a trial of the OX40 agonist ivuxolimab. The TCR sequence derives from an adult with an advanced solid tumor such as melanoma, head and neck, liver or kidney cancer. The chain carries TRBV30 and TRBJ1-2; D call uncertain. CDR3 amino acids: CAWSGGYGVRGYTF. The CDR3 DNA is TGTGCCTGGAGTGGTGGATACGGTGTGCGAGGCTACACCTTC.